The 25 T cell receptor beta chains in this list originate from one sample, sequenced in a study of spatial heterogeneity in lung cancer. Time point: blood at routine non-recurrence follow-up after resection. Whole RNA was taken from tumor, nontumor lung or frozen PBMC; it was then sequenced unsorted. TCRdb redid the calling of the 5' RACE reads with MiXCR, one entry per CDR3 protein. The data contain about 52,000 distinct CDR3 sequences, roughly 8.1% of them singletons. The specimen was PBMCs, collected at follow-up. The source of these receptors is a female donor with early-stage non-small cell lung cancer.

At least ten counts were recorded for this clonotype. This chain joins TRBV5-4 and TRBJ2-3; D remains unclear. Germline lookup yields CDR1 SGHNT and CDR2 YYREEE (reference sequence). CDR3 length: 14 residues. Trimming pared 2 bases from V and 1 base from J, leaving 8 bases between. This CDR3 is CASSLPDGTDTQYF. The CDR3 bases are TGTGCCAGCAGCTTACCGGACGGCACAGATACGCAGTATTTT.

This clonotype was counted between two and nine times. The chain couples TRBV5-6 to TRBJ1-1; possibly TRBD1 for D (5 bases). This CDR3 comprises 15 residues. CDR1 is SGHDT, CDR2 YYEEEE, per germline. Trimming stripped 4 bases from V and 7 bases from J, with 20 bases between. For the CDR3, the DNA is TGTGCCAGCAGCCCCCAGGGCCTTGGACGGGGTGAAGCTTTCTTT. Translating gives CASSPQGLGRGEAFF.

This clonotype was detected ten times or more. V gene TRBV5-1 combines with J gene TRBJ1-1; D may be TRBD1 (6 bases). In germline, CDR1 is SGHRS, CDR2 YFSETQ. The CDR3 loop spans 12 amino acids. With 3 bases removed from V and 5 bases from J, the gap between germline ends came to 8 bases. CDR3 protein: CASSSQGTEAFF. CDR3 sequence (DNA): TGCGCCAGCAGCTCTCAGGGGACTGAAGCTTTCTTT.

This clonotype has a count of ten or more. The genes are TRBV5-1 and TRBJ2-5, with 7 bases that match TRBD1. Losses at the gene ends were 4 bases for V and 3 bases for J; bases not matched to a gene: 12. This CDR3 spans 16 amino acids. Germline CDR1 and CDR2: SGHRS and YFSETQ. CDR3 region: CASSPGQAPVEETQYF. The DNA of the CDR3 is TGCGCCAGCAGCCCAGGACAGGCACCCGTAGAAGAGACCCAGTACTTC. The whole variable domain, filled in from reference TRBV5-1 and TRBJ2-5, reads KAGVTQTPRYLIKTRGQQVTLSCSPISGHRSVSWYQQTPGQGLQFLFEYFSETQRNKGNFPGRFSGRQFSNSRSEMNVSTLELGDSALYLCASSPGQAPVEETQYFGPGTRLLVL.

This clonotype was seen many times. The chain carries TRBV29-1 and TRBJ2-2; 7 positions match TRBD1. With 4 bases clipped from V and 4 bases from J, the junction kept 3 bases outside the gene matches. Germline CDR1 is SQVTM and CDR2 is ANQGSEA. The CDR3 loop spans 13 amino acids. The DNA for the CDR3 is TGCAGCGTTGGACAGGGCTTCACCGGGGAGCTGTTTTTT. Amino acid sequence: CSVGQGFTGELFF.

This clonotype has a count of ten or more. The CDR3 DNA sequence: TGTGCCAGCAGCATACCGGGACAGGGGGCTTTAGGTAGCAATCAGCCCCAGCATTTT. Its translation: CASSIPGQGALGSNQPQHF. The chain carries TRBV7-2 and TRBJ1-5; 12 nucleotides line up with TRBD1. Germline CDR1 and CDR2: SGHTA and FQGNSA. Unmatched junction bases numbered 11, after V lost 5 bases and J lost 0 bases. This CDR3 is 19 amino acids long.

In its sample, this clonotype was seen many times. This rearrangement joins TRBV5-1 to TRBJ1-1, with D maybe TRBD1 (6 bases). V lost 5 bases and J 2 bases, leaving 13 bases between the germline ends. The CDR3 has 14 residues. Germline V CDR1 and CDR2: SGHRS, YFSETQ. CDR3 nucleotide sequence: TGCGCCAGCAGTCTGGACAGAATTAACACTGAAGCTTTCTTT. Its translation is CASSLDRINTEAFF. The full variable domain, in which reference TRBV5-1 and TRBJ1-1 provide the parts outside the CDR3, is KAGVTQTPRYLIKTRGQQVTLSCSPISGHRSVSWYQQTPGQGLQFLFEYFSETQRNKGNFPGRFSGRQFSNSRSEMNVSTLELGDSALYLCASSLDRINTEAFFGQGTRLTVV.

J is TRBJ2-6 and V is TRBV28; D may be TRBD1 or TRBD2 (5 bases each). Germline CDR1 and CDR2: MDHEN and SYDVKM. V was clipped by 1 base and J by 2 bases, with 9 bases between them. The CDR3 loop spans 16 amino acids. Here the CDR3 DNA reads TGTGCCAGCAGTTTATTTGGGGGTACTGGGGCCAACGTCCTGACTTTC. Residues: CASSLFGGTGANVLTF. Filled out from reference TRBV28 and TRBJ2-6, the complete variable domain reads DVKVTQSSRYLVKRTGEKVFLECVQDMDHENMFWYRQDPGLGLRLIYFSYDVKMKEKGDIPEGYSVSREKKERFSLILESASTNQTSMYLCASSLFGGTGANVLTFGAGSRLTVL.

This clonotype rates as large. This sequence joins TRBV7-6 and TRBJ1-5; TRBD1 might be the D (5 bases). Trimming left V 1 base short and J 1 base short, with 14 bases between. The CDR3 is made up of 17 amino acids. In germline, CDR1 is SGHVS, CDR2 FNYEAQ. This CDR3 is CASSLDPGGLSNQPQHF. The CDR3 DNA reads TGTGCCAGCAGCTTAGATCCCGGGGGTTTGAGCAATCAGCCCCAGCATTTT.

This clonotype was counted at least ten times. This sequence joins TRBV3-1 and TRBJ2-1; no clear D gene. Germline-derived CDR1 and CDR2 are LGHDT and YNNKEL (reference sequence). This CDR3 has 13 residues. Trimming left V 5 bases short and J 0 bases short, with 5 bases between. The CDR3 DNA follows: TGTGCCAGCAGCTACCACTCCTACAATGAGCAGTTCTTC. Amino acids: CASSYHSYNEQFF.

This clonotype was recorded at least ten times. The chain uses TRBV2 and TRBJ2-7; weak D call: TRBD1 (6 bases). This CDR3 has 13 residues. Germline V gene data show CDR1 as SNHLY and CDR2 as FYNNEI. Trimming took off 6 bases at V and 2 bases at J, with 11 bases between the two ends. The CDR3 nucleotides are TGTGCCAGCAGCCGGGACACGGCCTACGAGCAGTACTTC. This sequence encodes CASSRDTAYEQYF.

This clonotype was detected ten times or more. The chain carries TRBV6-5 and TRBJ1-1; D perhaps matches TRBD1 (5 bases). Germline values: CDR1 MNHEY, CDR2 SVGAGI. Trimming pared 0 bases from V and 4 bases from J, leaving 12 bases between. The CDR3 length is 15 residues. The CDR3 spells CASSYSAGEGTEAFF. In DNA, the CDR3 is TGTGCCAGCAGTTACTCGGCGGGGGAGGGCACTGAAGCTTTCTTT.

The genes are TRBV3-1 and TRBJ2-2; TRBD2 might be the D (6 bases). Looked up from germline, CDR1 is LGHDT and CDR2 is YNNKEL (reference sequence). CDR3 length: 15 residues. Trimming cost V 2 bases and J 1 base, with 8 bases left between them. This CDR3 is CASSQFGGNTGELFF. For the CDR3, the DNA is TGTGCCAGCAGCCAATTCGGGGGGAACACCGGGGAGCTGTTTTTT.

This clonotype has at least ten counts. V usage is TRBV5-1 and J usage is TRBJ2-3; unclear D gene. The germline V gene encodes CDR1 SGHRS and CDR2 YFSETQ. Trimming left V 0 bases short and J 12 bases short, with 11 bases between. The CDR3 sequence is 12 residues long. The CDR3 is CASSLEARLQYF. The CDR3 DNA follows: TGCGCCAGCAGCTTGGAGGCTAGGCTTCAGTATTTT.

This clonotype was picked up many times. The chain is built from TRBV5-6 and TRBJ2-3; D gene uncertain. The CDR3 is made up of 13 amino acids. With 2 bases removed from V and 3 bases from J, the gap between germline ends came to 7 bases. Germline V gives CDR1 SGHDT, CDR2 YYEEEE. In DNA, the CDR3 is TGTGCCAGCAGCTTCCTATCAACAGATACGCAGTATTTT. Its translation: CASSFLSTDTQYF.

This clonotype was counted at least ten times. The chain employs TRBV13 and TRBJ2-5; D is unclear. The CDR3 is made up of 14 amino acids. The V end was cut by 4 bases, the J end by 7 bases, with 16 bases between. Germline assignment: CDR1 PRHDT and CDR2 FYEKMQ (reference sequence). Here the CDR3 reads CASSYAPDEVTQYF. The CDR3 DNA follows: TGTGCCAGCAGCTACGCACCGGACGAGGTGACCCAGTACTTC.

At least ten counts were recorded for this clonotype. V and J are TRBV5-1 and TRBJ2-7; 10 nucleotides align to TRBD1. With 4 bases clipped from V and 6 bases from J, the junction kept 7 bases outside the gene matches. This CDR3 comprises 14 residues. CDR1 SGHRS and CDR2 YFSETQ come from the germline V gene. The CDR3 coding sequence is TGCGCCAGCAGCCCCCCGACAGGGGGCTTCGAGCAGTACTTC. Encoded protein: CASSPPTGGFEQYF.

For this clonotype: A read error is possible here, since a much larger clone lies one base away. The rearrangement links TRBV30 to TRBJ1-2, with 9 bases lining up with TRBD1. The length of the CDR3 is 15 residues. The germline V gene encodes CDR1 GTSNPN and CDR2 SVGIG (reference sequence). The CDR3 coding sequence is TGTGTCTGGAGTGTGAGAGGGACAGGGTCGTATGGCTACACCTTC. Its translation is CVWSVRGTGSYGYTF.

The V call is TRBV20-1, the J call TRBJ1-5; weak D call: TRBD1 (5 bases). The CDR3 is made up of 12 amino acids. Germline V gene lookup returns CDR1 DFQATT and CDR2 SNEGSKA (reference sequence). The V and J ends lost 5 bases and 5 bases respectively, with 10 bases between them. In DNA, the CDR3 is TGCAGTGCTCGGGACGGCCATCAGCCCCAGCATTTT. This gives the protein CSARDGHQPQHF.

This clonotype appeared many times. The chain is built from TRBV7-2 and TRBJ2-1, with 9 bases matching TRBD2. Losses at the gene ends were 5 bases for V and 8 bases for J; bases not matched to a gene: 16. The CDR3 is made up of 17 amino acids. Germline CDR1 SGHTA, CDR2 FQGNSA. The chain's CDR3 is CASSTPPGTSNLYEQFF. The CDR3 nucleotides are TGTGCCAGCAGCACGCCCCCCGGGACTAGCAATCTCTATGAGCAGTTCTTC.

There are a few counts of this clonotype. The J gene is TRBJ2-7, the V gene TRBV25-1, with D unclear. In germline, CDR1 is MGHDK, CDR2 SYGVNS. V lost 1 base, J lost 9 bases, and 13 bases lay in between. This CDR3 region has 13 residues. CDR3 sequence: CASSEWPVKGQYF. The CDR3 DNA reads TGTGCCAGCAGTGAATGGCCAGTGAAAGGGCAGTACTTC.

The rearrangement links TRBV18 to TRBJ1-1; a weak D match, TRBD1 (6 bases). In germline, CDR1 is KGHSH, CDR2 LQKENI. The CDR3 extends over 17 amino acids. V lost 3 bases and J 5 bases, leaving 22 bases between the germline ends. CDR3 residues: CASSPAGTGPRGTEAFF. Here the CDR3 DNA reads TGTGCCAGCTCACCCGCAGGGACGGGACCGAGGGGGACTGAAGCTTTCTTT.

This clonotype was seen repeatedly, ten times or more. This chain connects TRBV20-1 to TRBJ2-4; TRBD2 is a possible D gene (5 bases). This CDR3 is built from 13 residues. V shed 6 bases and J shed 7 bases, with 16 bases lying between them. Germline CDR1 DFQATT, CDR2 SNEGSKA (reference sequence). In DNA form, the CDR3 reads TGCAGTGCCGAGTCCCGGGGTAGGAACATTCAGTACTTC. It translates to CSAESRGRNIQYF.

In its sample, this clonotype was seen many times. This chain joins TRBV7-2 and TRBJ2-1, with a possible D match to TRBD2 (6 bases). Germline V lookup: CDR1 SGHTA, CDR2 FQGNSA. The CDR3 is 14 residues long. V gave up 4 bases and J gave up 7 bases, with 14 bases separating them. CDR3 sequence: CASSSWGRINEQFF. The DNA of the CDR3 is TGTGCCAGCAGCTCGTGGGGGAGGATTAATGAGCAGTTCTTC.

This clonotype was found many times. The V call is TRBV20-1, the J call TRBJ1-2; 8 bases are shared with TRBD1. CDR1 and CDR2 from the germline V gene are DFQATT and SNEGSKA (reference sequence). The CDR3 has 14 amino acids. V shed 5 bases, J shed 2 bases, and the junction held 7 bases outside the gene matches. Here the CDR3 DNA reads TGCAGTGCTTCGCAACCAGGGGGCAACTATGGCTACACCTTC. This sequence encodes CSASQPGGNYGYTF.